This is a list of T cell receptor beta chains from one sample in a study of OX40 agonist ivuxolimab in advanced cancers. Profiled with immunoSEQ multiplex PCR; TCRdb holds only in-frame clones, not every one. The sample has roughly 55,000 clones, roughly 86% seen once. Sequencing was performed on CD4+ or CD8+ T cells sorted from blood, taken in a trial of the OX40 agonist ivuxolimab. These receptors were taken from an adult with an advanced solid tumor such as melanoma, head and neck, liver or kidney cancer. The CDR3 runs from the conserved cysteine through the conserved F or W. D genes are given only for firm matches. Size is stated for part of the rows, as once, few or many counts, or as a class when the clone is expanded.

>TRBJ1-1|.|.|TRBV19
TGTGCCAGTAGTATAGGAGCAGGTAGGACTGAAGCTTTCTTT
CASSIGAGRTEAFF
>TRBJ2-3|.|.|TRBV28
TGTGCCAGCCATGGGTGGGCAATAAATACGCAGTATTTT
CASHGWAINTQYF
>TRBJ2-7|TRBD2|.|TRBV28
TGTGCCAGCAGTTTTGGGGGGGTATACTACGAGCAGTACTTC
CASSFGGVYYEQYF
>TRBJ1-1|.|once|TRBV7-6
TGTGCCAGCAGCCCCCTCGAGGACGTAGTCACTGAAGCTTTCTTT
CASSPLEDVVTEAFF
>TRBJ1-5|TRBD1|few|TRBV19
TGTGCCAGTAGTACGACAGGGGGTAGCAATCAGCCCCAGCATTTT
CASSTTGGSNQPQHF
>TRBJ2-1|TRBD2|.|TRBV7-9
TGTGCCAGCAGCGTTGGACTAGAAAGGATGGGTGAGCAGTTCTTC
CASSVGLERMGEQFF
>TRBJ1-1|TRBD1|.|TRBV10-3
TGTGCCATCAGTGATGAGGGGGCGCCGGTCACTGAAGCTTTCTTT
CAISDEGAPVTEAFF
>TRBJ2-7|.|.|TRBV15
TGTGCCACCAGCAGAGATCTTAGCTACGAGCAGTACTTC
CATSRDLSYEQYF
>TRBJ1-1|.|.|TRBV19
TGTGCCAGTAGTATATGGGCCAACAGAAAGAACACTGAAGCTTTCTTT
CASSIWANRKNTEAFF
>TRBJ2-1|.|medium-sized|TRBV9
TGTGCCAGCAGCCTCGAGGGCTCCTACAATGAGCAGTTCTTC
CASSLEGSYNEQFF
>TRBJ2-6|.|.|TRBV19
TGTGCCAGTAGTGTCGGGGTCGTGGGGGCCAACGTCCTGACTTTC
CASSVGVVGANVLTF
>TRBJ2-5|TRBD1|.|TRBV7-9
TGTGCCAGCAGCAGCGGGACAGGGGCGGTAGAGACCCAGTACTTC
CASSSGTGAVETQYF
>TRBJ1-1|.|once|TRBV13
TGTGCCAGCAGCTTAGGCCTCGAGGAGGGTCAAGCTTTCTTT
CASSLGLEEGQAFF
>TRBJ1-1|TRBD1|.|TRBV7-9
TGTGCCAGCAGCGGACAGGAGAACACTGAAGCTTTCTTT
CASSGQENTEAFF
>TRBJ2-7|.|.|TRBV5-8
TGTGCCAGCAGCTTGGTCCCACCCTACGAGCAGTACTTC
CASSLVPPYEQYF
>TRBJ1-2|.|.|TRBV27
TGTGCCAGCAGTTTATTACAACCCACAGGGCTTGGTGGCTACACCTTC
CASSLLQPTGLGGYTF
>TRBJ2-7|TRBD1|.|TRBV4-1
TGCGCCAGCAGCCAAGATTTCATTACGGGACAGCTAACCTACGAGCAGTACTTC
CASSQDFITGQLTYEQYF
>TRBJ1-1|TRBD1|.|TRBV5-1
TGCGCCAGCAGCTTGCCCCGGGACAGCATAAACACTGAAGCTTTCTTT
CASSLPRDSINTEAFF
>TRBJ2-3|.|.|TRBV25-1
TGTGCCAGCAGTGAGATCGGGCCAGATACGCAGTATTTT
CASSEIGPDTQYF
>TRBJ1-1|.|.|TRBV4-1
TGCGCCAGCAGCCAAGAAACGGGAGCTTTCTTT
CASSQETGAFF
>TRBJ2-7|TRBD1|.|TRBV7-3
TGTGCCAGCAGCGCCCGACAGGGGATAGACTACGAGCAGTACTTC
CASSARQGIDYEQYF
>TRBJ2-1|TRBD1|once|TRBV6-5
TGTGCCAGCAGTACTACAGGGGATGAGCAGTTCTTC
CASSTTGDEQFF
>TRBJ1-5|TRBD1|.|TRBV27
TGTGCCAGCAGTTTGGGGACAGGGGTTGGTCAGCCCCAGCATTTT
CASSLGTGVGQPQHF
>TRBJ1-3|.|.|TRBV9
TGTGCCAGCAGTGGGGGGATCAGTGGAAACACCATATATTTT
CASSGGISGNTIYF
>TRBJ1-2|TRBD1|once|TRBV15
TGTGCCACCAGCCGGGACAGGGGATCTTCTTCCTATGGCTACACCTTC
CATSRDRGSSSYGYTF
>TRBJ1-2|.|.|TRBV27
TGTGCCAGCAGTTCCGGACCACTTAACGGCTACACCTTC
CASSSGPLNGYTF
>TRBJ2-7|TRBD1|.|TRBV18
TGTGCCAGCTCACATCAGGACAGGGCCTACGAGCAGTACTTC
CASSHQDRAYEQYF
>TRBJ1-5|.|.|TRBV2
TGTGCCAGCAGTACGGGGAATAGCAATCAGCCCCAGCATTTT
CASSTGNSNQPQHF
>TRBJ1-6|.|.|TRBV28
TGTGCCAGCACCCCCGGGGGGTATAATTCACCCCTCCACTTT
CASTPGGYNSPLHF
>TRBJ1-3|.|.|TRBV5-1
TGCGCCAGCAGCTTGGAGAACTTCTCTGGAAACACCATATATTTT
CASSLENFSGNTIYF
>TRBJ2-2|.|.|TRBV9
TGTGCCAGCAGCGGATGGGGGGAGCTGTTTTTT
CASSGWGELFF
>TRBJ1-1|.|.|TRBV6-1
TGTGCCAGCCTCGACAGCTCTGAAGCTTTCTTT
CASLDSSEAFF
>TRBJ1-1|.|.|TRBV7-6
TGTGCCAGCAGCTTAGGGTTGGGAGGTGAAGCTTTCTTT
CASSLGLGGEAFF
>TRBJ2-1|TRBD2|few|TRBV25-1
TGTGCCAGCAGTGAGTCCAAGGGGCGGGGGGCTGGAAATGAGCAGTTCTTC
CASSESKGRGAGNEQFF
>TRBJ2-7|.|.|TRBV11-1
TGTGCCAGCAGCTTGGGGGTTGGCTACGAGCAGTACTTC
CASSLGVGYEQYF
>TRBJ2-7|.|.|TRBV11-2
TGTGCCAGCAGCTTCCGACTAGTGGGGGCCTCCTACGAGCAGTACTTC
CASSFRLVGASYEQYF
>TRBJ1-1|.|.|TRBV27
TGTGCCAGCAGTTTTCCACCCGCTTTCTTT
CASSFPPAFF
>TRBJ2-3|.|.|TRBV19
TGTGCCAGTAGTATTCTGACAAAAAGCACAGATACGCAGTATTTT
CASSILTKSTDTQYF
>TRBJ2-5|.|once|TRBV5-6
TGTGCCAGCAGCGGAGGGGGCGAGACCCAGTACTTC
CASSGGGETQYF
>TRBJ2-7|.|.|TRBV7-6
TGTGCCAGCAGCTTAGGAGCGGAGTGGTTCTACGAGCAGTACTTC
CASSLGAEWFYEQYF
>TRBJ1-4|.|.|TRBV25-1
TGTGCCAGCAGTGAAGCCCCGGACGCCGCTGGGGAGGAAAAACTGTTTTTT
CASSEAPDAAGEEKLFF
>TRBJ1-6|.|.|TRBV7-3
TGTGCCAGCAGCTCGGACGGGGAAGGGTCACCCCTCCACTTT
CASSSDGEGSPLHF
>TRBJ1-1|.|.|TRBV2
TGTGCCGTACGGGACTTGAGTACTGAAGCTTTCTTT
CAVRDLSTEAFF
>TRBJ2-3|.|.|TRBV27
TGTGCCAGCAGTTTAGGGGGGCCGGGACTACACACAGATACGCAGTATTTT
CASSLGGPGLHTDTQYF
>TRBJ2-2|.|.|TRBV6-1
TGTGCCATCCGCGGTGGGAACACCGGGGAGCTGTTTTTT
CAIRGGNTGELFF
>TRBJ1-3|TRBD1|.|TRBV5-6
TGTGCCAGCAGCTTGGGGACAGGGCGCGGTGACACCATATATTTT
CASSLGTGRGDTIYF
>TRBJ1-1|.|.|TRBV19
TGTGCCAGTAGCACTTGGGGGACTGAAGCTTTCTTT
CASSTWGTEAFF
>TRBJ2-7|.|.|TRBV6-1
TGTGCCAGCAGACAGGGTACCTACGAGCAGTACTTC
CASRQGTYEQYF
>TRBJ2-1|.|.|TRBV7-9
TGTGCCAGCAATCAGGGTAGGGATGAGCAGTTCTTC
CASNQGRDEQFF
>TRBJ2-7|.|.|TRBV7-8
TGTGCCAGCAGCTTACTCTGGGCAGGGGCCTACGAGCAGTACTTC
CASSLLWAGAYEQYF
>TRBJ2-3|.|.|TRBV27
TGTGCCAGCAGTTTATGGAGGACAGATACGCAGTATTTT
CASSLWRTDTQYF
>TRBJ1-2|.|.|TRBV4-3
TGCGCCAGCAGCCAAGATTGGGGGGGCTATGGCTACACCTTC
CASSQDWGGYGYTF
>TRBJ1-2|TRBD1|once|TRBV9
TGTGCCAGCAGCAAACCCGGGACAGGGGAAGGCTACACCTTC
CASSKPGTGEGYTF
>TRBJ1-1|.|.|TRBV4-1
TGCGCCAGCAGCCAAGATTTGCGGATACAGGGTTTGGACACTGAAGCTTTCTTT
CASSQDLRIQGLDTEAFF